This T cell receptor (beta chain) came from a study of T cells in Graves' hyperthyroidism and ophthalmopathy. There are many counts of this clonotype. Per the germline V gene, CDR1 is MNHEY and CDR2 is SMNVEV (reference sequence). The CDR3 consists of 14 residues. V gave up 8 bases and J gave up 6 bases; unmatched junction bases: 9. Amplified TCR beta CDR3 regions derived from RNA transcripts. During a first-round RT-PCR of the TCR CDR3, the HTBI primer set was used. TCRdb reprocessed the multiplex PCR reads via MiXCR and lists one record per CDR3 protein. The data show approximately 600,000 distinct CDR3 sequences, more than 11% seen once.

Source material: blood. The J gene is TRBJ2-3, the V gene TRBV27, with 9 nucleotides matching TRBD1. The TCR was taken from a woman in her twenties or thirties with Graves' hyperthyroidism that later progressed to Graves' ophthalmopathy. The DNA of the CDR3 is TGTGCCAGCGGATCCGGGACAGGGAAGGATACGCAGTATTTT. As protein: CASGSGTGKDTQYF.